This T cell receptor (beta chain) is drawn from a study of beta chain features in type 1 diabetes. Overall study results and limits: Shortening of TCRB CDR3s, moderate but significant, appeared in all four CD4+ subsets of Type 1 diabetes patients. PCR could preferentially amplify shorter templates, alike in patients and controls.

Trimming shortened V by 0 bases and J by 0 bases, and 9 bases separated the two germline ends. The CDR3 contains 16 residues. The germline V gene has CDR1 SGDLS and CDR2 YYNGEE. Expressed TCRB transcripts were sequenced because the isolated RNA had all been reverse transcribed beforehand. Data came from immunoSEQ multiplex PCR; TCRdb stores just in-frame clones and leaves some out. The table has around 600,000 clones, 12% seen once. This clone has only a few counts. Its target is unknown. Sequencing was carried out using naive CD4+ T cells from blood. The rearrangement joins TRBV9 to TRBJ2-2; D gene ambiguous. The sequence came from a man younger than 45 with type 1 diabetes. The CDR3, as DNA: TGTGCCAGCAGCGTAGGAACTCTTGCGAACACCGGGGAGCTGTTTTTT. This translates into CASSVGTLANTGELFF.